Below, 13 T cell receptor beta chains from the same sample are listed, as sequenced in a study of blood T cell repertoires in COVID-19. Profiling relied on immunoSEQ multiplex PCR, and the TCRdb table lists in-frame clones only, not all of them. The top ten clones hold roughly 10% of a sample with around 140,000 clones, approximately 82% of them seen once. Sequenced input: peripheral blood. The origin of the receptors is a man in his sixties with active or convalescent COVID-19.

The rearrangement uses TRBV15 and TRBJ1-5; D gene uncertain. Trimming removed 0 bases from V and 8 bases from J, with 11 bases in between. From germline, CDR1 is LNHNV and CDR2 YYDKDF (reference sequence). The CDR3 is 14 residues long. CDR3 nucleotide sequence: TGTGCCACCAGCAGAGATGCGGATTCCAAGCCCCAGCATTTT. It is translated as CATSRDADSKPQHF.

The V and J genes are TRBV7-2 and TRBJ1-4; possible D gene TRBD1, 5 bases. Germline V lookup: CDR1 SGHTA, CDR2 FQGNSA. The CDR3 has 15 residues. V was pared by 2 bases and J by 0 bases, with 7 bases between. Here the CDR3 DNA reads TGTGCCAGCAGCTTATCAGGGCCAACTAATGAAAAACTGTTTTTT. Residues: CASSLSGPTNEKLFF.

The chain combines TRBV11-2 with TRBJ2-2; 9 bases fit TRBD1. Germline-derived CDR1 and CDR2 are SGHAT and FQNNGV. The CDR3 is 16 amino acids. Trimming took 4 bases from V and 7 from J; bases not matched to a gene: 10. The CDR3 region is CASSSAGTGLLGELFF. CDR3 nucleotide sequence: TGTGCCAGCAGCTCCGCCGGGACAGGGTTGCTCGGGGAGCTGTTTTTT.

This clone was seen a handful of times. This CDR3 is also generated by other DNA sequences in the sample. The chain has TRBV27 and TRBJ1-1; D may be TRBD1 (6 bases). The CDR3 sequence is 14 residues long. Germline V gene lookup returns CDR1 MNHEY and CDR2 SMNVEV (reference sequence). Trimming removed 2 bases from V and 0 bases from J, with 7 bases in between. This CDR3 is CASSLGGLNTEAFF. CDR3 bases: TGTGCCAGCAGTTTAGGGGGCCTGAACACTGAAGCTTTCTTT.

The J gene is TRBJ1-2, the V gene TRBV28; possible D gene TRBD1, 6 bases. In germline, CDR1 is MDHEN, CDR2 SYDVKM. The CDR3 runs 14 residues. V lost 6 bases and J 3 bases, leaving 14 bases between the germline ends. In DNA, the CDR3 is TGTGCCAGCAGCTTAGTTGGACAGTACTATGGCTACACCTTC. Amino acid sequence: CASSLVGQYYGYTF.

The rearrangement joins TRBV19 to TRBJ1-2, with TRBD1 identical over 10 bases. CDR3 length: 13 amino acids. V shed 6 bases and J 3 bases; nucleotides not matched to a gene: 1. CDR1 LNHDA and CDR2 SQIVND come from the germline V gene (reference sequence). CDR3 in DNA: TGTGCCAGTAGGGACAGGGGGGACTATGGCTACACCTTC. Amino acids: CASRDRGDYGYTF.

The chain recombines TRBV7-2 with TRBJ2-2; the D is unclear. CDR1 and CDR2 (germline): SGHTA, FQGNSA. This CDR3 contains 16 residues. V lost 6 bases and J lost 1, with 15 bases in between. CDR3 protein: CASRGSVGQNTGELFF. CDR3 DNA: TGTGCCAGCAGAGGAAGCGTAGGTCAGAACACCGGGGAGCTGTTTTTT.

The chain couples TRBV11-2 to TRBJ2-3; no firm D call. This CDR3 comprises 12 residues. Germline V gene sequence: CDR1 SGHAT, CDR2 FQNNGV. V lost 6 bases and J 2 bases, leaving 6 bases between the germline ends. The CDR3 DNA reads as TGTGCCAGCAGACTCTACACAGATACGCAGTATTTT. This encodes CASRLYTDTQYF.

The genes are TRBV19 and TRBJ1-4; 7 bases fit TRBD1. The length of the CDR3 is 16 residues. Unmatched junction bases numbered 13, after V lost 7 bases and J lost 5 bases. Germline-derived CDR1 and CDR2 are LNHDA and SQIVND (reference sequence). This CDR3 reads CASNSLSGQPNEKLFF. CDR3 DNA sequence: TGTGCCAGTAACAGTCTCTCGGGACAGCCGAATGAAAAACTGTTTTTT.

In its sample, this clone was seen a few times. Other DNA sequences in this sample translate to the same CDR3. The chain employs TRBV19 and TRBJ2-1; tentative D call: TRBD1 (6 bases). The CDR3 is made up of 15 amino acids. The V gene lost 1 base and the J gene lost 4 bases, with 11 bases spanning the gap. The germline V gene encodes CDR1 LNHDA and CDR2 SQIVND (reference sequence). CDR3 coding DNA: TGTGCCAGTAGTATAGGGGGCACAGGGTACAATGAGCAGTTCTTC. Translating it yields CASSIGGTGYNEQFF.

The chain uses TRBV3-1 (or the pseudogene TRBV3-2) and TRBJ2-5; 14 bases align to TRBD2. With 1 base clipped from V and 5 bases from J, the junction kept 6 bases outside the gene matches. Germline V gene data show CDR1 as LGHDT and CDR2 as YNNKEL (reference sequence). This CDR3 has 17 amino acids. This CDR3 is CASSQGRTSGRWETQYF. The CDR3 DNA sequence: TGTGCCAGCAGCCAAGGGAGGACTAGCGGGAGGTGGGAGACCCAGTACTTC.

This chain's CDR3 is CASSWQGLAVPTDTQYF. DNA for the CDR3: TGCGCCAGCAGCTGGCAGGGACTAGCGGTACCCACAGATACGCAGTATTTT. The chain joins TRBV5-1 to TRBJ2-3; TRBD2 agrees at 11 bases. After removal of 3 bases from V and 2 bases from J, the junction contained 8 bases not matched to a gene. The CDR3 has 17 amino acids. The V gene's germline CDR1 is SGHRS and CDR2 YFSETQ.

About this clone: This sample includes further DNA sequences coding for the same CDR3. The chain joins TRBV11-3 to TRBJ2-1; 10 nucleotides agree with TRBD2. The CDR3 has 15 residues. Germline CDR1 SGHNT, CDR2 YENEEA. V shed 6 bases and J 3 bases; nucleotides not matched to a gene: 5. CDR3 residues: CASSLLAGGYNEQFF. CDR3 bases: TGTGCCAGCAGTTTATTAGCGGGGGGCTACAATGAGCAGTTCTTC.